This T cell receptor beta chain was retrieved from a study of human T cells and chemical hapten exposure (dated by TCRdb to the early 2020s). With respect to the entire study: For sensitization, 2% DPC in acetone was applied to an approximately 2 cm by approximately 2 cm area of upper inner arm skin. Patients additionally received weekly therapeutic DPC doses to the scalp throughout the approximately 25-week study period. In alopecia patients, the study followed how the peripheral blood TCR repertoire changed in vivo over primary and secondary sensitization to diphenylcyclopropenone (DPC), a hapten. Patch testing on the upper back used Finn chambers containing 0.01% DPC, with scoring done after 6 days according to International Contact Dermatitis Research Group standards. The libraries were sequenced as a pool, and the TCR yield per sample differed mostly because of small variations in library volumes within the pool. About 28 alopecia patients gave blood for TCR sequencing at one to four time points (pre-sensitization, 2, 6 and 24 weeks). The mostly female patient cohort included alopecia areata with under or over 50% scalp involvement, alopecia totalis and alopecia universalis. Blood was sampled from patients pre-sensitization (week 0) and at 2, 6 and about 24 weeks after DPC sensitization. The investigation overall reported the following: The number of TCRs above 1 in 1000 frequency did not change with DPC sensitization; there was no evidence of global repertoire structure alterations. Expanded TCRs formed significantly more large CDR3 similarity clusters than pre-sensitization or healthy control sets, consistent with antigen-driven responses. Alopecia, a presumed autoimmune disease, was present in all patients, so the immune response of the patients might differ from that of healthy individuals. After repeated subsampling, the strength of the expansion versus patch-test correlation and the threshold at which it became significant changed. A positive correlation was found between the number of PT1 expanded TCRs and patch test score, with significance reached at thresholds 8, 16 and 32 but not 4.

Explained via the paper, the time point label denotes: patch test 2, 6 weeks after DPC sensitization. The treatment or condition label for this specimen denotes: therapeutic diphenylcyclopropenone sensitization with weekly scalp DPC. At each patch-test visit, blood was drawn before the patch test was applied. Patients were eligible if aged 18 to 70, diagnosed with alopecia and judged suitable for DPC therapy, and pregnant patients were excluded. Total RNA was extracted from unfractionated whole blood collected in Tempus Blood RNA tubes. The method was RACE. Sequencer: NextSeq 500. Library preparation attached unique molecular identifiers to individual cDNA molecules for quantitative, reproducible TCR counting. Both TCR alpha and TCR beta chains were sequenced from each blood RNA sample. In the original analysis: A median of about 87,000 TCRs per sample was observed, with a range of about 23,224 to 750,000. The Decombinator software suite was used to annotate V, J and CDR3 in the TCR reads. For the PS versus PT1 abundance plots, all samples were subsampled to the same number of TCRs (28,000). TCRs were defined as expanded if absent before sensitization and observed at least eight times at the 2-week time point. TCRdb reworked the public reads: Q25 trimming with fastp, MiXCR clone assembly, productive beta chains retained. When rows share a CDR3 protein, they turn into one entry using the most common DNA and genes. Here the V and J calls rest on TCRdb's processing, not on the authors' analysis. Here the sample has around 99,000 distinct CDR3 sequences; 9.2% occur a single time. The ten largest clones represent over 3% of the sample.

Concerning this clonotype itself: The target of this receptor is not known. There are no base qualities to consult, and no much larger clone falls within one base.

Germline trimming: 2 bases from V, 0 bases from J; junction bases outside gene matches: 6. As encoded in the germline V gene, CDR1 is SGHRS while CDR2 is YFSETQ. From the cysteine up to the phenylalanine, the CDR3 has a length of 16 residues. Only CDR3 DNA remains: 48 bases, in frame from the first base. Here the sequenced sample was whole blood, taken in connection with sensitization to the hapten diphenylcyclopropenone (DPC). The rearrangement joined TRBV5-1 to TRBJ2-7, with 9 junctional bases fitting TRBD2. The TCR sequence derives from a woman between 40 and 50 years old with alopecia areata. Some clones in this sample may be carry-over from other donors' samples. The sequenced DNA: TGCGCCAGCAGCTTAATCGAGCGGGGGGCCTCCTACGAGCAGTACTTC. It codes for CASSLIERGASYEQYF.